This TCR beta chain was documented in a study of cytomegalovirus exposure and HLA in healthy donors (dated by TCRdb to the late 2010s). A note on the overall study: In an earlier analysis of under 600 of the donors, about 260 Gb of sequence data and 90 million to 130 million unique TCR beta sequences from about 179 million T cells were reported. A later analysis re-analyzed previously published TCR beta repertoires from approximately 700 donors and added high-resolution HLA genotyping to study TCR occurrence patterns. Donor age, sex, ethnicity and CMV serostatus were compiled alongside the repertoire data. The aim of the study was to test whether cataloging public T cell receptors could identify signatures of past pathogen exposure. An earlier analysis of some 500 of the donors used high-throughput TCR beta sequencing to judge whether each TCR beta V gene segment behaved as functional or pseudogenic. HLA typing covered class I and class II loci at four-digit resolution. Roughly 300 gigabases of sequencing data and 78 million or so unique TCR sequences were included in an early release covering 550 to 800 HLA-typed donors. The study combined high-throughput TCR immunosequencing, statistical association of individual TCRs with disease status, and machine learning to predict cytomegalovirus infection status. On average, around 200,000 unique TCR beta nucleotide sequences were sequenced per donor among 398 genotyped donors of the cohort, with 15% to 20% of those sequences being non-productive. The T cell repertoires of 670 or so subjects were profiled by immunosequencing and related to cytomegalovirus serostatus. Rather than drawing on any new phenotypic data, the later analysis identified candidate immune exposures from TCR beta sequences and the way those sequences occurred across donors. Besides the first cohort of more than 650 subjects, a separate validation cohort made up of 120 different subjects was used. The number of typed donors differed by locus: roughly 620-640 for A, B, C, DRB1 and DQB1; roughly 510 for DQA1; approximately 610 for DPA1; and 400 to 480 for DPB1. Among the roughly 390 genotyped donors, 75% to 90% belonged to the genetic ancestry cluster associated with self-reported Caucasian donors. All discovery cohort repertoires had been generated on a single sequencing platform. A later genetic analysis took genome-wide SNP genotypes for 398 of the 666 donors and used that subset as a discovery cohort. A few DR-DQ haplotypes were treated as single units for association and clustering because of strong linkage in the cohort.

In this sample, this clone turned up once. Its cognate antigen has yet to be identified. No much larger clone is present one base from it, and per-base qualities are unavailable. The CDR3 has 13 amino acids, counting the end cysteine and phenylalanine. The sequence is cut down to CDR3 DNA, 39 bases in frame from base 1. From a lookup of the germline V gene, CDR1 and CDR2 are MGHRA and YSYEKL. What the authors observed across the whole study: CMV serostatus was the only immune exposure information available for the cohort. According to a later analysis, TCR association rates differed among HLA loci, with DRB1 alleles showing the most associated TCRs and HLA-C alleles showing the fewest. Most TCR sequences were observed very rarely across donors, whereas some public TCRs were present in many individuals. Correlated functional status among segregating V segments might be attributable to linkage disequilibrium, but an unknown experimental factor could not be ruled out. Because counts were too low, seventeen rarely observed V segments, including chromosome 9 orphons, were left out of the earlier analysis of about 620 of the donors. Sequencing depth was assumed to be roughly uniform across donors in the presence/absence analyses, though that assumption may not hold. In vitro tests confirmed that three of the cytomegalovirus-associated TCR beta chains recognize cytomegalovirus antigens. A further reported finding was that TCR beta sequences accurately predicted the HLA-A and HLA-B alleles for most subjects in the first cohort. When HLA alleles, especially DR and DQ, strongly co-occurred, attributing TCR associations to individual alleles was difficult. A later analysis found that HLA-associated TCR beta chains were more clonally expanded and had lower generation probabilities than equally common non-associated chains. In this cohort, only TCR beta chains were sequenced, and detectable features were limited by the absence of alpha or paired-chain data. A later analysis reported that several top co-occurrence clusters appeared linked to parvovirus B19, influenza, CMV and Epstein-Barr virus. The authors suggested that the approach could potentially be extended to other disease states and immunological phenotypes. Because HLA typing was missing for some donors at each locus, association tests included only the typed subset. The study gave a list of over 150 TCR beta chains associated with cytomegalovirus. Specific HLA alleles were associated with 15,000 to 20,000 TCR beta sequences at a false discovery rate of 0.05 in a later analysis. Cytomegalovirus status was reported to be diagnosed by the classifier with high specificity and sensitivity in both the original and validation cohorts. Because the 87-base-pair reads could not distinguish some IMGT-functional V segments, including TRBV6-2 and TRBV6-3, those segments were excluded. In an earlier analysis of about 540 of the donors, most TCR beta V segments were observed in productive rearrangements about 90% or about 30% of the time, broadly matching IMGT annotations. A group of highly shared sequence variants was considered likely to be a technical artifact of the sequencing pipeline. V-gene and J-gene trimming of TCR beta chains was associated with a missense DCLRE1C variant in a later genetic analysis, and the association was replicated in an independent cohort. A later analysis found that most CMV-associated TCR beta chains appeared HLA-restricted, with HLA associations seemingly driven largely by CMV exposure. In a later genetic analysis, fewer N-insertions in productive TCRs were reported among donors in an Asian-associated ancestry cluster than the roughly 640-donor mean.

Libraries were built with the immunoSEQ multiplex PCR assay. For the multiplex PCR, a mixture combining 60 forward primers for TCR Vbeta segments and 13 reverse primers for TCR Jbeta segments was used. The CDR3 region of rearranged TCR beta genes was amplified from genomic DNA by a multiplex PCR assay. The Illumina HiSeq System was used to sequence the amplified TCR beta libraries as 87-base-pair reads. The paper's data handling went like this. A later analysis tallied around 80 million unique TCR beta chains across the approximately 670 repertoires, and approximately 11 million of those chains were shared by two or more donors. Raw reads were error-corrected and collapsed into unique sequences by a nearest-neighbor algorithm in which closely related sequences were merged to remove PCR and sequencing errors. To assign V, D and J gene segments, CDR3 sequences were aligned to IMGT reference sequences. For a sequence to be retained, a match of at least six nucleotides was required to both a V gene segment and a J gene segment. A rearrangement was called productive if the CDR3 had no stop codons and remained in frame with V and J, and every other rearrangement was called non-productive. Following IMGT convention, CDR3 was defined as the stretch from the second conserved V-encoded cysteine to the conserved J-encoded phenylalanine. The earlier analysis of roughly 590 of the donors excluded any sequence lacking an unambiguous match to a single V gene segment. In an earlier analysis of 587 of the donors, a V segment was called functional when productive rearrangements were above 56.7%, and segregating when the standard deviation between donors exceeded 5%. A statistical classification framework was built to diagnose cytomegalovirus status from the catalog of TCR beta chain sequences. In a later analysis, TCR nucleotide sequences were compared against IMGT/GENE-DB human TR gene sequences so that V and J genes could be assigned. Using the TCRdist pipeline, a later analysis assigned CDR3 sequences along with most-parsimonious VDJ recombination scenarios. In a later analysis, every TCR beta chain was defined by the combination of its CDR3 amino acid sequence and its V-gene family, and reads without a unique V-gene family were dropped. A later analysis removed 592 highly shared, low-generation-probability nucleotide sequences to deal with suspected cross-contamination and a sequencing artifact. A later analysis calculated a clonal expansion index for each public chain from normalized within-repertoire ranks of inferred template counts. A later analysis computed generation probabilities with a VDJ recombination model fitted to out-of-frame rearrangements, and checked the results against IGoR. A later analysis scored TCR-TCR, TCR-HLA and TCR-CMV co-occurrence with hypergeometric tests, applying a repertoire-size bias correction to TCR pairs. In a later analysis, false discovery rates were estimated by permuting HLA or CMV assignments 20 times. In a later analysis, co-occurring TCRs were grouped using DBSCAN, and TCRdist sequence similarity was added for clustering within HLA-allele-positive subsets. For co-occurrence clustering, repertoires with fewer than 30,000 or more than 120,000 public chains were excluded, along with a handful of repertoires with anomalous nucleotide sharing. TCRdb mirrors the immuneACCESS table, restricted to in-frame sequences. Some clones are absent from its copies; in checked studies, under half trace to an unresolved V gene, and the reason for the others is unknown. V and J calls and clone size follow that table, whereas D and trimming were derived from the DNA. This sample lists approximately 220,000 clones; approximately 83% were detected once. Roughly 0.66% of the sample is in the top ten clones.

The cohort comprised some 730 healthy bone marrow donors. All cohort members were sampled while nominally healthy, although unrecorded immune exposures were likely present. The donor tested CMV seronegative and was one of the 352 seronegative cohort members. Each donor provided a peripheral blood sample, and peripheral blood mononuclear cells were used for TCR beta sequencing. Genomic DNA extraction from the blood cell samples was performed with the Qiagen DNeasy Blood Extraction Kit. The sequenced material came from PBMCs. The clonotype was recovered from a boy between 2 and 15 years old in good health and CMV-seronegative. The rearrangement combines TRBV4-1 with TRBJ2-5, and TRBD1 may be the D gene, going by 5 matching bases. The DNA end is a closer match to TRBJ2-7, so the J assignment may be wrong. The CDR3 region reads CASSQIGVHEQYF. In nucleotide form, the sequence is TGCGCCAGCAGCCAGATAGGGGTCCACGAGCAGTACTTC.